The 5 T cell receptor beta chains listed next were all sequenced from one sample in a study of blood T cell repertoires in COVID-19 (dated by TCRdb to about 2020). Receptor amplification or capture employed the immunoSEQ multiplex PCR assay. Imported from immuneACCESS, the table was reduced by TCRdb to in-frame sequences with V and J called. These copies leave out some clones; in studies compared against another copy, an unresolved V gene accounts for under half, and the cause of the remainder is not known. The table for this sample lists a few hundred thousand clones; 86% of them were counted only once. Under 2% of the sample rests with the top ten. The sequenced sample consisted of peripheral blood. The receptors derive from a woman between 50 and 59 years old with acute or convalescent COVID-19.

CDR3 sequence (DNA): TGCGCCAGCAGCTTGGTACTAGCGGGAGGAACCGGGGAGCTGTTTTTT. Its translation: CASSLVLAGGTGELFF. The V and J genes are TRBV5-1 and TRBJ2-2, with 12 bases matching TRBD2. The CDR3 sequence is 16 residues long. V trimming: 0 bases; J trimming: 5 bases; junction bases outside the gene matches: 2. From germline, CDR1 is SGHRS and CDR2 YFSETQ. The entire variable domain, with the rest obtained from reference TRBV5-1 and TRBJ2-2, is as follows: KAGVTQTPRYLIKTRGQQVTLSCSPISGHRSVSWYQQTPGQGLQFLFEYFSETQRNKGNFPGRFSGRQFSNSRSEMNVSTLELGDSALYLCASSLVLAGGTGELFFGEGSRLTVL.

V gene TRBV7-2 combines with J gene TRBJ1-2; D unclear. This CDR3 has 14 residues. V lost 5 bases to trimming and J lost 1 base, with 11 bases between them. Germline V gene sequence: CDR1 SGHTA, CDR2 FQGNSA. CDR3 in DNA: TGTGCCAGCAGCCCAGGACGGGATAACTATGGCTACACCTTC. Protein: CASSPGRDNYGYTF.

This clone showed up just a few times. The sample holds other DNA sequences that translate to the same CDR3. The V call is TRBV30, the J call TRBJ2-1, with D possibly TRBD1 on 6 matching bases. The ends were cut back, 4 bases at V and 4 bases at J, with 11 bases in the middle. Germline values: CDR1 GTSNPN, CDR2 SVGIG (reference sequence). There are 13 residues in the CDR3. CDR3 DNA sequence: TGTGCCTGGACGGACAGAGCATACAATGAGCAGTTCTTC. Protein sequence: CAWTDRAYNEQFF.

This chain joins TRBV7-7 and TRBJ2-1, with D perhaps TRBD2 (6 bases). CDR3 size: 16 residues. The germline V gene encodes CDR1 SSHAT and CDR2 FNYEAQ (reference sequence). V was shortened by 1 base and J by 0 bases, with 10 bases between the two germline ends. The CDR3 DNA follows: TGTGCCAGCAGCTTAGGACACGGGAGCTCCTACAATGAGCAGTTCTTC. Its protein is CASSLGHGSSYNEQFF.

The rearrangement uses TRBV7-2 and TRBJ2-5; 13 nucleotides match TRBD2. V lost 5 bases, J lost 5 bases, and 8 bases stayed unmatched. CDR3 size: 16 residues. The germline CDR1 and CDR2 sequences are SGHTA and FQGNSA. The CDR3 nucleotides are TGTGCCAGCAGCCCCTGGACTAGCGGGAGTGCGGAGACCCAGTACTTC. Translation: CASSPWTSGSAETQYF.